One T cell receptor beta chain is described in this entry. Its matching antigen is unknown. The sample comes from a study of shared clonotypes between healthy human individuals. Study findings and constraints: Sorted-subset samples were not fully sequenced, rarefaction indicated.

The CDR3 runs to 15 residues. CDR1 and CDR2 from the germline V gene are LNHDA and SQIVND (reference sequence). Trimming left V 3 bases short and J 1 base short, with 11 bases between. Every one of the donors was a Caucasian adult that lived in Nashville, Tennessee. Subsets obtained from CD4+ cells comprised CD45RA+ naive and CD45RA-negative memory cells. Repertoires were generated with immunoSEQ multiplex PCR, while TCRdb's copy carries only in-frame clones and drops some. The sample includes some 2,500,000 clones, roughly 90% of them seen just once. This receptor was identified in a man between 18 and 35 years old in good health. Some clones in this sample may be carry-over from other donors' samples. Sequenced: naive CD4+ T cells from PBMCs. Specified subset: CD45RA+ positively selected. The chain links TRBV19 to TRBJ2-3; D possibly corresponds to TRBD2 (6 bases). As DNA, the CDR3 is TGTGCCAGTAGTATTGGGGGGTTTCGCACAGATACGCAGTATTTT. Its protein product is CASSIGGFRTDTQYF.